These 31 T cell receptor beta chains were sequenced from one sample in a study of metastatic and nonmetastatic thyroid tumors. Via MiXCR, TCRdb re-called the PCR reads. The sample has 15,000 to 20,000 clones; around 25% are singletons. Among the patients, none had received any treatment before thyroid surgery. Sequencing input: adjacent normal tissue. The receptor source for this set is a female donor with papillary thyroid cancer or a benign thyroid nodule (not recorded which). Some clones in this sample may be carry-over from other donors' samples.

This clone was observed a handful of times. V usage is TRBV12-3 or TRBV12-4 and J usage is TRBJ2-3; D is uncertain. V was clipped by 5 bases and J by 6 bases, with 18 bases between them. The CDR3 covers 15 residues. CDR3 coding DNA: TGTGCCAGCAGTCCCCCTTATAGGCTCAGTGATACGCAGTATTTT. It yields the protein CASSPPYRLSDTQYF.

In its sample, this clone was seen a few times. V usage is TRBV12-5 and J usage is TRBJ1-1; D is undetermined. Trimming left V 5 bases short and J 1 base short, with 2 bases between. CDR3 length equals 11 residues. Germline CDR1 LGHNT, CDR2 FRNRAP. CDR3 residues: CASGRNTEAFF. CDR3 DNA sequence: TGTGCTAGTGGTCGGAACACTGAAGCTTTCTTT.

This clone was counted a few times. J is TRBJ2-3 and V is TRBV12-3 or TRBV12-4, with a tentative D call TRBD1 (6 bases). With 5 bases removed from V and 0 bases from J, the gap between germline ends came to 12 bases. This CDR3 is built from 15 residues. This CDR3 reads CASSPRQVSTDTQYF. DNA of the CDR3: TGTGCCAGCAGTCCCCGACAGGTTAGCACAGATACGCAGTATTTT.

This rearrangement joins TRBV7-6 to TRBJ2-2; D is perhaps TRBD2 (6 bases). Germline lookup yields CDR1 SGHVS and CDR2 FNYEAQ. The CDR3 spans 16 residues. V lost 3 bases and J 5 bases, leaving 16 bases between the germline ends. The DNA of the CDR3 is TGTGCCAGCAGCTTCCTCCGGGAGAAAGGTACCGGGGAGCTGTTTTTT. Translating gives CASSFLREKGTGELFF.

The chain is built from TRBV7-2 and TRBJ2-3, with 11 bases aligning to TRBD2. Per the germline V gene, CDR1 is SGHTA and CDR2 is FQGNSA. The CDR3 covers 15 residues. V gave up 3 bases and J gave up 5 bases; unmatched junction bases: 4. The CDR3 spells CASSLDSGRGDTQYF. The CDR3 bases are TGTGCCAGCAGCTTGGATAGCGGGAGGGGAGATACGCAGTATTTT.

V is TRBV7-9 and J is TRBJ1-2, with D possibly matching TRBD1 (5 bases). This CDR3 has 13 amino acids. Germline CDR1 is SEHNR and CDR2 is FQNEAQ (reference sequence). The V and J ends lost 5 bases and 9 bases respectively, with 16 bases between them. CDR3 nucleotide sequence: TGTGCCAGCAGCCCTTCGATTCGGGGCAGCTACACCTTC. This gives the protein CASSPSIRGSYTF.

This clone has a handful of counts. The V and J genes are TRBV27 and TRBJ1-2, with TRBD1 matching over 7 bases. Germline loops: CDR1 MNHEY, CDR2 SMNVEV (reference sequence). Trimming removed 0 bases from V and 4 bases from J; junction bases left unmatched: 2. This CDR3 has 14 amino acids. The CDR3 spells CASSLSPGGYGYTF. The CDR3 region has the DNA TGTGCCAGCAGTTTATCACCAGGGGGCTATGGCTACACCTTC.

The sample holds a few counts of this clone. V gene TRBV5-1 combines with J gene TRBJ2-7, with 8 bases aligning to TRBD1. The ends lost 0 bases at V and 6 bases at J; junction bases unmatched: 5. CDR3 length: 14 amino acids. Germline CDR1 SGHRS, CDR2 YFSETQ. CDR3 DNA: TGCGCCAGCAGCTTGGAGGGACAGGCGAGCGAGCAGTACTTC. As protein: CASSLEGQASEQYF. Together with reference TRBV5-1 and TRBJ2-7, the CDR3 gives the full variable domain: KAGVTQTPRYLIKTRGQQVTLSCSPISGHRSVSWYQQTPGQGLQFLFEYFSETQRNKGNFPGRFSGRQFSNSRSEMNVSTLELGDSALYLCASSLEGQASEQYFGPGTRLTVT.

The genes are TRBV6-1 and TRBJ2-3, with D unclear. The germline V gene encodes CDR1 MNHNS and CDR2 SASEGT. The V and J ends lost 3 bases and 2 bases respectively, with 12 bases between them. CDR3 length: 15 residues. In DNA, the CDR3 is TGTGCCAGCAGTGACGGCATTATTTACACAGATACGCAGTATTTT. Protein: CASSDGIIYTDTQYF.

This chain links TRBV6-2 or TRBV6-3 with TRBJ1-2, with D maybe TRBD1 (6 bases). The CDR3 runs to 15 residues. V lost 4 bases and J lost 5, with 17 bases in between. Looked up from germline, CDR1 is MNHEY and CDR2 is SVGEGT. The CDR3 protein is CASSWGPTTPYGYTF. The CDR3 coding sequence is TGTGCCAGCAGTTGGGGGCCCACAACTCCTTATGGCTACACCTTC.

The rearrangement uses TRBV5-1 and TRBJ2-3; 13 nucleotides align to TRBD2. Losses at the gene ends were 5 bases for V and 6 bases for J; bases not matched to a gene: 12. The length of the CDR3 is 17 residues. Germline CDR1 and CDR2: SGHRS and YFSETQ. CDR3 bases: TGCGCCAGCAGGACCGGGACTAGCGGGACTCAGGGGGATACGCAGTATTTT. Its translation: CASRTGTSGTQGDTQYF.

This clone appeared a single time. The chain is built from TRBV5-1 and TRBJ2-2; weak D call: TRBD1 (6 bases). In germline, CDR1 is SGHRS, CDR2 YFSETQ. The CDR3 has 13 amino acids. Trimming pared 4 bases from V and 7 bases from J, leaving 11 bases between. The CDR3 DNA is TGCGCCAGCAGCGTATGGACAGTCGGGGAGCTGTTTTTT. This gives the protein CASSVWTVGELFF.

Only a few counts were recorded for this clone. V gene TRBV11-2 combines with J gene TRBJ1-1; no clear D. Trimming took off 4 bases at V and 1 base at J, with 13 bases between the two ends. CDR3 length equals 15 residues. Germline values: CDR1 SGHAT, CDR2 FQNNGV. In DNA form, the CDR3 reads TGTGCCAGCAGCTCATCATCGGGTTGGAACACTGAAGCTTTCTTT. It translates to CASSSSSGWNTEAFF.

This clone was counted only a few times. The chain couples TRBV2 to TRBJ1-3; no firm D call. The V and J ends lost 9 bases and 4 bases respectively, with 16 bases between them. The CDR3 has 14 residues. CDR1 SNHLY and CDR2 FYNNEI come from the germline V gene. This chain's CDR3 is CARNKGDSGNTIYF. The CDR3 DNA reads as TGTGCCAGAAATAAGGGAGATAGCGGAAACACCATATATTTT.

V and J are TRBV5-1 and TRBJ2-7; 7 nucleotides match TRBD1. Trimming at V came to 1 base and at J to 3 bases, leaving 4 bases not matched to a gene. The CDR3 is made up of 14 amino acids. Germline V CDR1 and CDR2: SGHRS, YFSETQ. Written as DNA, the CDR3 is TGCGCCAGCAGCTTGTCGGCAGGGGGCTACGAGCAGTACTTC. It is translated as CASSLSAGGYEQYF.

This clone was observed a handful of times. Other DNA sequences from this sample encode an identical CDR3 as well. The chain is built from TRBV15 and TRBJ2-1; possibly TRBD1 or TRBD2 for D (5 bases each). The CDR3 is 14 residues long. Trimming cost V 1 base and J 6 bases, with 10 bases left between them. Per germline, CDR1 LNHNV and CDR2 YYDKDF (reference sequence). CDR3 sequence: CATSRVSGGNEQFF. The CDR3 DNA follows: TGTGCCACCAGCAGAGTATCTGGGGGCAATGAGCAGTTCTTC. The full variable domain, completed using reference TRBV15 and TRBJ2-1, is DAMVIQNPRYQVTQFGKPVTLSCSQTLNHNVMYWYQQKSSQAPKLLFHYYDKDFNNEADTPDNFQSRRPNTSFCFLDIRSPGLGDTAMYLCATSRVSGGNEQFFGPGTRLTVL.

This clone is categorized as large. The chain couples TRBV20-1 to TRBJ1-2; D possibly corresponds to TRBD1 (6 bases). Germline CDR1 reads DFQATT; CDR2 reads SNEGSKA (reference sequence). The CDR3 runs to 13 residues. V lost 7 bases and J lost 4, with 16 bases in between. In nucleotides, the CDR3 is TGCAGTGTGGACAGCCAGGGAGGCTATGGCTACACCTTC. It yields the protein CSVDSQGGYGYTF.

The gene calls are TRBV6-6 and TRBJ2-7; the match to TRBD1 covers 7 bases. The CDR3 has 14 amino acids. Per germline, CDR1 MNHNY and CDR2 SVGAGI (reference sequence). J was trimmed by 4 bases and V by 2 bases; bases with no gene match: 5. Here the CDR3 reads CASSYGGTAYEQYF. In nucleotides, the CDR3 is TGTGCCAGCAGTTACGGTGGGACAGCATACGAGCAGTACTTC.

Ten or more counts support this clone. The CDR3 loop reads CASSVDEGGYNEQFF. CDR3 nucleotide sequence: TGTGCCAGCAGCGTAGACGAGGGCGGCTACAATGAGCAGTTCTTC. The chain carries TRBV9 and TRBJ2-1; possible D gene TRBD2, 5 bases. The CDR3 length is 15 residues. V lost 0 bases, J lost 3 bases, and 10 bases lay in between. Looked up from germline, CDR1 is SGDLS and CDR2 is YYNGEE. Filled out from reference TRBV9 and TRBJ2-1, the complete variable domain reads DSGVTQTPKHLITATGQRVTLRCSPRSGDLSVYWYQQSLDQGLQFLIQYYNGEERAKGNILERFSAQQFPDLHSELNLSSLELGDSALYFCASSVDEGGYNEQFFGPGTRLTVL.

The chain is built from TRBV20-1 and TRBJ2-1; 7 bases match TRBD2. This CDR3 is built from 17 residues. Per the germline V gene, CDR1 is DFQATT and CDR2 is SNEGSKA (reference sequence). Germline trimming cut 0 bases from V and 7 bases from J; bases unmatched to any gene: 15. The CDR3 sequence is CSARDLAQRAGVNEQFF. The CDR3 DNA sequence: TGCAGTGCTAGAGATTTGGCCCAGCGGGCGGGGGTTAATGAGCAGTTCTTC.

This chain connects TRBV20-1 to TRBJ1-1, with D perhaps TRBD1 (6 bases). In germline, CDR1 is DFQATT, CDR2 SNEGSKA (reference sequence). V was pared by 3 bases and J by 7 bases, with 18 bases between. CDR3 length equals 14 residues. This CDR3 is CSASPGALGIEAFF. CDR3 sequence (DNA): TGCAGTGCTAGTCCAGGGGCCCTTGGTATTGAAGCTTTCTTT.

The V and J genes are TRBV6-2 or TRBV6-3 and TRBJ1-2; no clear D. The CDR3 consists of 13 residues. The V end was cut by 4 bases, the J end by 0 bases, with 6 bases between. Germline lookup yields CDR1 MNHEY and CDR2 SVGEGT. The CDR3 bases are TGTGCCAGCAGTTTTCAGACTAACTATGGCTACACCTTC. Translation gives CASSFQTNYGYTF.

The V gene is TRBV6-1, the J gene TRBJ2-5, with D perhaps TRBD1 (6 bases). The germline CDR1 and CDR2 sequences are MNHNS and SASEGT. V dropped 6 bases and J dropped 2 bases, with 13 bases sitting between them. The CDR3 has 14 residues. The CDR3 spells CASSLQGGQETQYF. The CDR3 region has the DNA TGTGCCAGCAGCCTACAGGGTGGGCAAGAGACCCAGTACTTC.

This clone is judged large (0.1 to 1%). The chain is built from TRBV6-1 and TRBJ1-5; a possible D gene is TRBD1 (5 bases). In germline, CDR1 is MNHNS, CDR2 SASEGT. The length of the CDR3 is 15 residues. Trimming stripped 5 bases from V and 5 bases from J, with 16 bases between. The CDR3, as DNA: TGTGCCAGCAGTTTAACAGGCCGGGAATATCAGCCCCAGCATTTT. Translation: CASSLTGREYQPQHF.

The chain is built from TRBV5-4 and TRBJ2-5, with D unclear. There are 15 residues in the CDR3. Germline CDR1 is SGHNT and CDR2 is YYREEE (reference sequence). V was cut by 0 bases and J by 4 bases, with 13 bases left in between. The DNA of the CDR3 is TGTGCCAGCAGCTTGGGGCCCAAGGTCACAGAGACCCAGTACTTC. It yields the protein CASSLGPKVTETQYF.

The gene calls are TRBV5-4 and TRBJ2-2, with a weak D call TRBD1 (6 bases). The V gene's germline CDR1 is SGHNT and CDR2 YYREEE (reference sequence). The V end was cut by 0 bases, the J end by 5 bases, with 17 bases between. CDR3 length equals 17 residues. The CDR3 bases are TGTGCCAGCAGCTTGGGGTATCAGGGGATGTGGACCGGGGAGCTGTTTTTT. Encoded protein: CASSLGYQGMWTGELFF.

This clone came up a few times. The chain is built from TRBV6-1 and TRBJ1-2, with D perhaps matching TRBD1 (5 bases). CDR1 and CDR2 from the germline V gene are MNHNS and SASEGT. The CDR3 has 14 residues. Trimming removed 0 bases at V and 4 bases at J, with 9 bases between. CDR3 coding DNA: TGTGCCAGCAGTGAAGCGGCCGGGGGCTATGGCTACACCTTC. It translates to CASSEAAGGYGYTF.

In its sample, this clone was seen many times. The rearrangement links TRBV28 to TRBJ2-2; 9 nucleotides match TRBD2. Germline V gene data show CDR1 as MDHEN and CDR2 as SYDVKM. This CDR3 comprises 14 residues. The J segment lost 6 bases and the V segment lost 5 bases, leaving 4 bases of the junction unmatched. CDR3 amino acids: CASSRTSAAGELFF. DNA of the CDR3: TGTGCCAGCAGTCGGACTAGCGCTGCCGGGGAGCTGTTTTTT.

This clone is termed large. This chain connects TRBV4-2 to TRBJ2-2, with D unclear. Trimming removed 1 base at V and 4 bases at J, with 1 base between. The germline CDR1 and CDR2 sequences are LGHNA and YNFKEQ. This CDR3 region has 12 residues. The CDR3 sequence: CASSQVTGELFF. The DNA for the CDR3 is TGTGCCAGCAGCCAAGTCACCGGGGAGCTGTTTTTT.

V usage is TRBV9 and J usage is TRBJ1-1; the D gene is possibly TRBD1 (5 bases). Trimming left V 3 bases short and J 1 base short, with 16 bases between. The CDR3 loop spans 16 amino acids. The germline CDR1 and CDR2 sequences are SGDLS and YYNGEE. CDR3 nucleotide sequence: TGTGCCAGCAGCGCGACAGTAACTCTGCAGAACACTGAAGCTTTCTTT. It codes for CASSATVTLQNTEAFF.

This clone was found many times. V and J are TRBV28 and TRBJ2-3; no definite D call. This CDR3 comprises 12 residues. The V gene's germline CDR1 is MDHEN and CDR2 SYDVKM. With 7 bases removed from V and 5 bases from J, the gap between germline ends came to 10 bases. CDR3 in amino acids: CASKSGEDTQYF. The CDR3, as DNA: TGTGCCAGCAAGTCTGGCGAAGATACGCAGTATTTT.